This T cell receptor (beta chain) was retrieved from a study of T-cell reconstitution after alpha-beta-depleted transplantation in children. This CDR3 is built from 15 residues. Unmatched junction bases numbered 8, after V lost 1 base and J lost 5 bases. This clonotype was detected only a few times. Researchers prepared the TCRbeta library using unique molecular identifiers, the study reports. TCRdb re-derived calls from the PCR reads in MiXCR, one entry per CDR3 protein. The data show hundreds of thousands of distinct CDR3 sequences, 13% seen once. This rearrangement joins TRBV12-3 or TRBV12-4 to TRBJ2-7, with TRBD2 identical over 7 bases. The source of this sequence is a male patient younger than 18 who had a stem cell transplant for acute myeloid leukemia, so the T cells may come from the graft donor. The material was PBMCs, mostly from graft donor cells, obtained 360 days after TCRalphabeta/CD19-depleted stem cell transplant. The CDR3 protein is CASSLGAGTKDEQYF. The CDR3 region has the DNA TGTGCCAGCAGTTTAGGGGCCGGGACTAAAGACGAGCAGTACTTC.